This T cell receptor beta chain was sequenced during a study of identical twins. Study-wide findings and caveats: Modelling underestimated the level of out-of-frame TCR alpha sharing observed in monozygotic twins. Conclusions relied on cross-sectional statistical analysis, not following the same donors.

As for this clonotype: The antigen is undetermined.

TCRdb called the 5' RACE reads again in MiXCR, with one record for every CDR3 protein. The sample holds about 660,000 distinct CDR3 sequences, 8.6% seen once. These sequences were also reported in another study, on yellow fever vaccine responses in identical twins. That work states: Among the twins, the vaccine T cell response reportedly seemed partly convergent and partly personalized.

The receptor was derived from a woman between 18 and 29 years old in good health. Sequenced: PBMCs.

CDR3 sequence (DNA): TGTGCCAGCAGCCAAGGCTTCGCTCTAGGAGAGACCCAGTACTTC. Translation: CASSQGFALGETQYF. The chain has TRBV3-1 and TRBJ2-5; D gene unclear. Germline V gene sequence: CDR1 LGHDT, CDR2 YNNKEL (reference sequence). Trimming shortened V by 1 base and J by 4 bases, and 13 bases separated the two germline ends. This CDR3 contains 15 residues.